This T cell receptor (beta chain) emerged from a study of beta chain features in type 1 diabetes (dated by TCRdb to 2016 to 2018). Broadly, across the study: No differences in mean age, gender distribution, total cell number or subset yield were found between patients and healthy donors. A total of some 100,000,000 sorted cells were examined across all samples, and a strong correlation was observed between cell number per subset and RNA yield. In the study, TCRB repertoires of sorted circulating CD4+ T cell subsets from recently diagnosed type 1 diabetes patients were compared with those of matched healthy donors. Regulatory and stem cell-like memory subsets were obtained from only 8 patients and roughly eight healthy donors, while naive and central memory subsets were obtained from all 30 or so donors.

Each donor gave one peripheral blood draw, averaging about 100 mL, which was collected into heparinised tubes. A BD FACSAria II and a panel including CD45RO, CCR7, CD25, CD127, CD95 and CD27 were used to sort naive, central memory, regulatory and stem cell-like memory CD4+ T cells. Every sorted population had a purity above 95%. Right away, PBMCs were isolated by Lymphoprep density gradient centrifugation and were stained directly, with no culture step. So that batch effects would be minimized, each experiment stained and sorted samples in pairs, pairing one healthy donor with one patient. The germline V gene encodes CDR1 SGHTA and CDR2 FQGTGA. Trimming leaves V shorter by 4 bases and J shorter by 6 bases, with the junction holding 7 bases beyond the gene matches. The CDR3 starts with the cysteine, ends with the phenylalanine, and has 15 residues. CDR3 DNA is the only sequence kept; it has 45 bases, read in frame from the first base.

The entire isolated RNA was reverse transcribed using the High Capacity cDNA Reverse Transcription Kit, and thus expressed TCRB transcripts were sequenced. Naive, central memory and regulatory T cell samples underwent deep immunoSEQ sequencing, averaging about 3.57 million total reads per sample. After sorted cells were lysed in RLT buffer, RNA was extracted with DNase-treated RNeasy Micro or Mini kits, with the choice depending on cell number. To prevent cross-contamination, every cell subset was processed on its own, while patient and healthy donor samples were processed together. The immunoSEQ multiplex PCR was used to amplify TCRB sequences from cDNA, generating 87-bp fragments that spanned the CDR3 region. Amplicons were sequenced on the Illumina HiSeq platform. Under the source paper's analysis protocol: Synthetic template baselines were used to correct PCR bias computationally, reads within Hamming distance 2 were collapsed together, and singletons that could not be merged were discarded. By aligning reads against IMGT, V, D and J genes, CDR3 length, and insertions or deletions at six rearrangement sites were assigned. Within each subset, clonotype counts were normalized to the number of sorted cells before true diversity and Gini coefficients were calculated with the tcR R package. The overlap coefficient, calculated on TCRB nucleotide sequences, was used to quantify repertoire sharing. As a proxy for the pre-selection repertoire, out-of-frame TCRB sequences from naive cells were analyzed. TCRdb provides this immuneACCESS table in a form limited to in-frame rearrangements. Some clones are lacking; in checked studies, under half of them reflect an unresolved V gene, and why the rest are absent is not known. The V and J calls and the clone size are those of that table, but D and trimming were determined from the DNA. The sample data list about 620,000 clones, and around a sixth of these were observed just once. The ten most abundant clones make up about 0.093% of the sample.

As concerns this clone: Its antigen is still unknown. Base qualities are not at hand, and no much larger clone is one base apart.

Beyond this particular receptor, the publication reports: At VDJ recombination sites, type 1 diabetes patients had fewer insertions and more deleted nucleotides, which implies abnormalities in thymic rearrangement. Naive, central memory and regulatory TCRB repertoires appeared to be more alike among patients than among healthy donors. A moderate but significant shortening of TCRB CDR3 length was observed in type 1 diabetes patients in all four CD4+ subsets. Because cDNA rather than genomic DNA was sequenced, highly expressing activated cells could have been over-represented, although no difference in activation and CD3 levels was found between groups. PCR might favor shorter templates, but patient and control samples were amplified and corrected together, so any skew would affect both groups equally. Only small numbers of individuals were included in the HLA sub-analyses, which left unresolved whether HLA type had any influence on TCRB rearrangement.

The origin of this receptor is a man younger than 35 in good health. The receptor chain draws on TRBV7-3 and TRBJ2-1; TRBD1 lines up with 9 middle nucleotides. Sequencing was done on a sample of naive CD4+ T cells from blood. The meaning of the sample's cell subset or site label: true naive CD4+ T cells. The CDR3 in this case is CASSSRTGAGNEQFF. The nucleotide sequence reads TGTGCCAGCAGCTCTCGGACAGGGGCGGGCAATGAGCAGTTCTTC.